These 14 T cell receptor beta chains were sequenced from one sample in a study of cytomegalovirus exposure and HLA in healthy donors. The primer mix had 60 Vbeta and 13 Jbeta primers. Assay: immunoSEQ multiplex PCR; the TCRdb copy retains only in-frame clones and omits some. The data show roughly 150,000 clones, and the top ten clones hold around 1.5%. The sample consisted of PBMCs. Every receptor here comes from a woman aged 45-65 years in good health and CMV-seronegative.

The CDR3 coding sequence is TGTGCCAGCAGTTTATGGGCAGGGAGGCAGCCCCAGCATTTT. This codes for CASSLWAGRQPQHF. J is TRBJ1-5 and V is TRBV27; D might be TRBD1 (5 bases). CDR3 size: 14 residues. The germline V and J ends were trimmed by 1 base and 7 bases, with 11 bases remaining between them. CDR1 and CDR2 from the germline V gene are MNHEY and SMNVEV (reference sequence).

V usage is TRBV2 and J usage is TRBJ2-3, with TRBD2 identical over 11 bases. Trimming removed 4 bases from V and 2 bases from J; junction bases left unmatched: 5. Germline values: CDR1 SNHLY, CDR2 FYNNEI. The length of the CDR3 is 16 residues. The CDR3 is CASSAPSGGITDTQYF. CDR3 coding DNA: TGTGCCAGCAGTGCTCCTAGCGGGGGGATCACAGATACGCAGTATTTT.

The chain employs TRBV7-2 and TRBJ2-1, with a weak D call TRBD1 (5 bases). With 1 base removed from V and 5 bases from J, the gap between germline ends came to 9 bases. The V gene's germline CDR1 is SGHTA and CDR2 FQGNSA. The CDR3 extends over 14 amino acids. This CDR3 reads CASSLVPGHNEQFF. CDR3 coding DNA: TGTGCCAGCAGCTTAGTCCCAGGGCACAATGAGCAGTTCTTC.

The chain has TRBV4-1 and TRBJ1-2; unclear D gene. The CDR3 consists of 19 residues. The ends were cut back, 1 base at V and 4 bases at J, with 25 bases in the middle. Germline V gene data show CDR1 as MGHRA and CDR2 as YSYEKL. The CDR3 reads CASSQVIRGNRGRGYGYTF. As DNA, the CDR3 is TGCGCCAGCAGCCAAGTTATACGAGGCAACCGAGGGCGCGGCTATGGCTACACCTTC.

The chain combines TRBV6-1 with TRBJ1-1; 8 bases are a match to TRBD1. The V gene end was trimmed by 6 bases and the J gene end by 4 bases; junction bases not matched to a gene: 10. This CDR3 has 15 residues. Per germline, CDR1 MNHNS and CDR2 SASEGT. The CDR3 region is CASSRGRQGSTEAFF. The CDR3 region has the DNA TGTGCCAGCAGCCGCGGGAGACAGGGGAGCACTGAAGCTTTCTTT.

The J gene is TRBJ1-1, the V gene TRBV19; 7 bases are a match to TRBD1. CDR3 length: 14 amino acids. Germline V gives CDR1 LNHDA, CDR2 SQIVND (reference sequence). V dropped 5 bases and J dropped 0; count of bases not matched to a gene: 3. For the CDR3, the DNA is TGTGCCAGTAGTTTACAGGGGCTGAACACTGAAGCTTTCTTT. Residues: CASSLQGLNTEAFF. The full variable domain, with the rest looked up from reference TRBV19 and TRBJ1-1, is DGGITQSPKYLFRKEGQNVTLSCEQNLNHDAMYWYRQDPGQGLRLIYYSQIVNDFQKGDIAEGYSVSREKKESFPLTVTSAQKNPTAFYLCASSLQGLNTEAFFGQGTRLTVV.

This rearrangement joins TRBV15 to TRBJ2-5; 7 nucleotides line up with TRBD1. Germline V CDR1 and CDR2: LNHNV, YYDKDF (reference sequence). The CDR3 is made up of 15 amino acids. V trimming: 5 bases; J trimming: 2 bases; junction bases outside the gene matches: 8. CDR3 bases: TGTGCCACCAGCCCGAGACAGGGACGACAAGAGACCCAGTACTTC. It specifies CATSPRQGRQETQYF. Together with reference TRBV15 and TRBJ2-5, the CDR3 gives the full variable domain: DAMVIQNPRYQVTQFGKPVTLSCSQTLNHNVMYWYQQKSSQAPKLLFHYYDKDFNNEADTPDNFQSRRPNTSFCFLDIRSPGLGDTAMYLCATSPRQGRQETQYFGPGTRLLVL.

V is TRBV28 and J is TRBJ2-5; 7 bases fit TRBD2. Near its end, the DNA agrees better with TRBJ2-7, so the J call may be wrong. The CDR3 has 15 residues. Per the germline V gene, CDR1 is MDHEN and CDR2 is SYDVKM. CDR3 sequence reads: CASTPGGTTSYEQYF. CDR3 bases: TGTGCCAGCACCCCAGGAGGGACTACTTCCTACGAGCAGTACTTC.

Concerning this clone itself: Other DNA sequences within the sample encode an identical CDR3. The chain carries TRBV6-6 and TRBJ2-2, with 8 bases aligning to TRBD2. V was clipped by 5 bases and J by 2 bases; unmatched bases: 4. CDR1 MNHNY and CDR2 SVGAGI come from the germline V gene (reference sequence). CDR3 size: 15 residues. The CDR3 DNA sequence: TGTGCCAGCAGTCTTAGCGGGGCTAACACCGGGGAGCTGTTTTTT. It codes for CASSLSGANTGELFF.

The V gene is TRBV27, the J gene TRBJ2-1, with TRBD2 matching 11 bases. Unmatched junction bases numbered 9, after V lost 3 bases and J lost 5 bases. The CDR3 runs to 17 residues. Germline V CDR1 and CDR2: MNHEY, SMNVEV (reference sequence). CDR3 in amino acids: CASSFLTSGSLDNEQFF. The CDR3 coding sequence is TGTGCCAGCAGTTTTTTAACTAGCGGGAGTCTCGACAATGAGCAGTTCTTC.

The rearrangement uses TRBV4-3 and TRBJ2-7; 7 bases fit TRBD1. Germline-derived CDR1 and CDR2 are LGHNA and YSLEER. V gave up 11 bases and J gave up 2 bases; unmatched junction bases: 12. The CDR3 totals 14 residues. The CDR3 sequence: CAGVTGESAYEQYF. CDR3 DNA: TGCGCCGGAGTTACAGGGGAAAGCGCCTACGAGCAGTACTTC.

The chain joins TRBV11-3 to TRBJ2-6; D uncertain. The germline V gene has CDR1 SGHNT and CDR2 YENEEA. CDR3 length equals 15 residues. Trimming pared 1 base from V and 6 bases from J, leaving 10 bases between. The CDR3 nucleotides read TGTGCCAGCAGCTTAGGTCAGTCGCAGGCCAACGTCCTGACTTTC. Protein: CASSLGQSQANVLTF.

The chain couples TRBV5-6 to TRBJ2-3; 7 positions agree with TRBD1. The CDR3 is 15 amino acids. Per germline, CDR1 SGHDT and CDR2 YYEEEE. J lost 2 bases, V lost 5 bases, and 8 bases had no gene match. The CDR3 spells CASRPRDRPTDTQYF. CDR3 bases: TGTGCCAGCAGGCCCCGGGACAGACCCACAGATACGCAGTATTTT.

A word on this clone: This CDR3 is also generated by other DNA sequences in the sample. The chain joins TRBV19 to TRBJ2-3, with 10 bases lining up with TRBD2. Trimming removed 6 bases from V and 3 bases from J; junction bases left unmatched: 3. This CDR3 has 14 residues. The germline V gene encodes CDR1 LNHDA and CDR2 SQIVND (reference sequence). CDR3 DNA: TGTGCCAGTAGATTAGCGGGAGGTACAGATACGCAGTATTTT. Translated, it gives CASRLAGGTDTQYF.